One sample yielded the 27 T cell receptor beta chains listed below, sequenced in a study of blood T cell repertoires in COVID-19. Generated by immunoSEQ multiplex PCR, the TCRdb table keeps only in-frame clones and is missing some. The data hold roughly 200,000 clones, with 70% to 90% observed a single time. Sequencing was done on a sample of peripheral blood. The receptors originated from a man between 60 and 70 years old with active or convalescent COVID-19.

The chain recombines TRBV19 with TRBJ2-1, with 12 nucleotides matching TRBD2. CDR3 length equals 15 residues. The trim removed 5 bases at V and 6 bases at J, leaving 5 bases unmatched. Germline values: CDR1 LNHDA, CDR2 SQIVND (reference sequence). As DNA, the CDR3 is TGTGCCAGTAGTGCTGGACTAGCGGGGAGCAATGAGCAGTTCTTC. It codes for CASSAGLAGSNEQFF. Together with reference TRBV19 and TRBJ2-1, the CDR3 gives the full variable domain: DGGITQSPKYLFRKEGQNVTLSCEQNLNHDAMYWYRQDPGQGLRLIYYSQIVNDFQKGDIAEGYSVSREKKESFPLTVTSAQKNPTAFYLCASSAGLAGSNEQFFGPGTRLTVL.

This rearrangement joins TRBV6-4 to TRBJ2-5; the D gene is possibly TRBD1 (6 bases). V was cut by 10 bases and J by 9 bases, with 21 bases left in between. From germline, CDR1 is MRHNA and CDR2 SNTAGT. There are 13 residues in the CDR3. The CDR3 spells CANRRQGLGSQYF. Here the CDR3 DNA reads TGTGCCAACCGGAGGCAGGGGCTTGGGTCCCAGTACTTC.

The rearrangement links TRBV3-1 (or the pseudogene TRBV3-2) to TRBJ2-5; unclear D gene. This CDR3 region has 14 residues. V was clipped by 0 bases and J by 7 bases, with 12 bases between them. Germline loops: CDR1 LGHDT, CDR2 YNNKEL (reference sequence). The CDR3 sequence is CASSQDQALGTQYF. The CDR3 coding sequence is TGTGCCAGCAGCCAAGACCAAGCCCTAGGGACCCAGTACTTC.

As for this clone: Other DNA sequences in this specimen translate into the identical CDR3. The chain links TRBV7-3 to TRBJ2-3; TRBD2 aligns across 8 bases. Germline V gives CDR1 SGHTA, CDR2 FQGTGA. The CDR3 loop spans 15 amino acids. V trimming: 2 bases; J trimming: 1 base; junction bases outside the gene matches: 2. CDR3 nucleotides: TGTGCCAGCAGCTTAGCGGGGGGTCGCACAGATACGCAGTATTTT. Its translation is CASSLAGGRTDTQYF.

The J gene is TRBJ1-6, the V gene TRBV18, with D tentatively TRBD1 (6 bases). The V and J ends lost 2 bases and 5 bases respectively, with 7 bases between them. CDR1 and CDR2 from the germline V gene are KGHSH and LQKENI. The CDR3 loop spans 14 amino acids. The CDR3 region has the DNA TGTGCCAGCTCACCAAAGGGGGATAATTCACCCCTCCACTTT. As protein: CASSPKGDNSPLHF.

The rearrangement uses TRBV28 and TRBJ1-6; no firm D call. The CDR3 sequence is 14 residues long. The V and J ends lost 6 bases and 3 bases respectively, with 9 bases between them. The germline CDR1 and CDR2 sequences are MDHEN and SYDVKM. The CDR3 reads CASSPPVYNSPLHF. CDR3 DNA sequence: TGTGCCAGCAGCCCCCCGGTCTATAATTCACCCCTCCACTTT.

The chain uses TRBV3-1 (or the pseudogene TRBV3-2) and TRBJ1-6; the match to TRBD1 covers 9 bases. The germline V gene encodes CDR1 LGHDT and CDR2 YNNKEL (reference sequence). V lost 6 bases to trimming and J lost 10 bases; unmatched junction nucleotides: 7. The CDR3 sequence is 14 residues long. The CDR3 protein is CASSPRTGGSPLHF. CDR3 nucleotide sequence: TGTGCCAGCAGTCCTCGCACAGGGGGCTCACCCCTCCACTTT.

The rearrangement joins TRBV7-9 to TRBJ2-2; D is unresolved. Germline values: CDR1 SEHNR, CDR2 FQNEAQ (reference sequence). V lost 1 base, J lost 2 bases, and 17 bases lay in between. This CDR3 comprises 18 residues. CDR3 nucleotide sequence: TGTGCCAGCAGCTTAGTTACTTGGCGCAGGCTAAACACCGGGGAGCTGTTTTTT. It is translated as CASSLVTWRRLNTGELFF.

The rearrangement links TRBV6-1 to TRBJ1-6; 9 positions agree with TRBD1. The germline V gene encodes CDR1 MNHNS and CDR2 SASEGT. The CDR3 spans 17 residues. After removal of 4 bases from V and 4 bases from J, the junction contained 8 bases not matched to a gene. The CDR3 spells CASSAPRDRAYNSPLHF. For the CDR3, the DNA is TGTGCCAGCAGTGCCCCTCGGGACAGGGCTTATAATTCACCCCTCCACTTT.

This clone was seen a few times. V gene TRBV11-2 combines with J gene TRBJ2-7, with D possibly TRBD2 on 8 matching bases. The CDR3 sequence is 18 residues long. Germline CDR1 SGHAT, CDR2 FQNNGV. Trimming took 3 bases from V and 3 from J, leaving 24 bases between them. The CDR3 region has the DNA TGTGCCAGCAGCTTTGGTTACAGGGGTGTTGCGGGGGGCTACGAGCAGTACTTC. Translated, it gives CASSFGYRGVAGGYEQYF.

V and J are TRBV19 and TRBJ1-5, with D possibly being TRBD1 (6 bases). With 6 bases removed from V and 3 bases from J, the gap between germline ends came to 15 bases. CDR1 is LNHDA, CDR2 SQIVND, per germline (reference sequence). This CDR3 contains 15 residues. CDR3 loop: CASRNSRGLNQPQHF. In DNA form, the CDR3 reads TGTGCCAGTAGGAATTCCAGGGGTCTCAATCAGCCCCAGCATTTT.

Concerning this clone: This likely comes from a read error, as the CDR3 has no conserved phenylalanine or tryptophan at its end. The limits of the CDR3 on the DNA are not certain, so only TCRdb's listed CDR3 is given. The chain is built from TRBV12-5 and TRBJ1-5; the D call TRBD1 from the table was never checked on the DNA. The germline V gene has CDR1 LGHNT and CDR2 FRNRAP. The length of the CDR3 is 10 amino acids, counting both ends. CDR3 in amino acids: CASGFRGPPA.

The rearrangement links TRBV3-1 (or the pseudogene TRBV3-2) to TRBJ1-2; D is perhaps TRBD1 (6 bases). Per germline, CDR1 LGHDT and CDR2 YNNKEL (reference sequence). V lost 2 bases and J 0 bases, leaving 13 bases between the germline ends. The CDR3 is made up of 16 amino acids. The CDR3 nucleotides are TGTGCCAGCAGCCAACTTTGGACAGCGCCTAACTATGGCTACACCTTC. Residues: CASSQLWTAPNYGYTF.

This rearrangement joins TRBV12-5 to TRBJ2-3; tentatively, D is TRBD1 (6 bases). Germline CDR1 reads LGHNT; CDR2 reads FRNRAP. With 6 bases removed from V and 2 bases from J, the gap between germline ends came to 12 bases. This CDR3 spans 14 amino acids. The CDR3 region has the DNA TGTGCTAGTGGCCTGGGACATATCACAGATACGCAGTATTTT. As protein: CASGLGHITDTQYF.

Concerning this clone itself: Other nucleotide sequences from this sample produce the same CDR3. The V and J genes are TRBV5-6 and TRBJ1-3, with D tentatively TRBD1 (6 bases). This CDR3 has 15 amino acids. Germline V gives CDR1 SGHDT, CDR2 YYEEEE. V was shortened by 0 bases and J by 3 bases, with 10 bases between the two germline ends. CDR3 bases: TGTGCCAGCAGCTTGGAGGGGGTGGGTGGAAACACCATATATTTT. Translation: CASSLEGVGGNTIYF.

This chain connects TRBV4-1 to TRBJ1-5; D is possibly TRBD1 (6 bases). The CDR3 contains 17 residues. Germline assignment: CDR1 MGHRA and CDR2 YSYEKL. The V gene lost 4 bases and the J gene lost 7 bases, with 23 bases spanning the gap. CDR3 sequence reads: CASSPDPRGTGGQPQHF. The CDR3 DNA follows: TGCGCCAGCAGCCCAGACCCGAGGGGGACCGGCGGGCAGCCCCAGCATTTT.

The rearrangement joins TRBV20-1 to TRBJ1-2; 12 nucleotides line up with TRBD1. The germline V gene has CDR1 DFQATT and CDR2 SNEGSKA (reference sequence). CDR3 size: 14 residues. Unmatched junction bases numbered 5, after V lost 3 bases and J lost 6 bases. The CDR3 is CSASRGQGANGYTF. CDR3 nucleotides: TGCAGTGCTAGTCGGGGACAGGGGGCGAATGGCTACACCTTC.

The chain joins TRBV7-8 to TRBJ2-3; TRBD2 might be the D (6 bases). The germline CDR1 and CDR2 sequences are SGHVS and FQNEAQ. The CDR3 consists of 16 residues. The V gene lost 2 bases and the J gene lost 2 bases, with 14 bases spanning the gap. Written as DNA, the CDR3 is TGTGCCAGCAGCTTATTACCTAGCGCCAACACAGATACGCAGTATTTT. Protein product: CASSLLPSANTDTQYF.

V is TRBV11-2 and J is TRBJ1-1; 12 positions match TRBD1. The CDR3 contains 16 residues. V was pared by 5 bases and J by 11 bases, with 15 bases of the junction left unmatched. CDR1 SGHAT and CDR2 FQNNGV come from the germline V gene. The CDR3 reads CASSRVGTGGYNAAFF. CDR3 nucleotide sequence: TGTGCCAGCAGCCGGGTGGGGACAGGGGGCTATAACGCGGCTTTCTTT.

The J gene is TRBJ2-1, the V gene TRBV6-4; TRBD2 matches at 11 bases. This CDR3 is built from 15 residues. J gave up 9 bases and V 2 bases, and 6 bases lay outside the gene matches. Germline CDR1 reads MRHNA; CDR2 reads SNTAGT. CDR3 sequence: CASSDGPSGGFEQFF. CDR3 nucleotides: TGTGCCAGCAGTGACGGGCCTAGCGGGGGGTTTGAGCAGTTCTTC.

V usage is TRBV7-9 and J usage is TRBJ2-1, with TRBD1 matching over 7 bases. There are 17 residues in the CDR3. The J segment lost 3 bases and the V segment lost 5 bases, leaving 13 bases of the junction unmatched. Germline V lookup: CDR1 SEHNR, CDR2 FQNEAQ (reference sequence). DNA for the CDR3: TGTGCCAGCAGCCCCCGGGATTTGGGGACAGTCTACAATGAGCAGTTCTTC. Translation gives CASSPRDLGTVYNEQFF. Using reference TRBV7-9 and TRBJ2-1 for the parts outside the CDR3, the full variable domain is DTGVSQNPRHKITKRGQNVTFRCDPISEHNRLYWYRQTLGQGPEFLTYFQNEAQLEKSRLLSDRFSAERPKGSFSTLEIQRTEQGDSAMYLCASSPRDLGTVYNEQFFGPGTRLTVL.

The chain uses TRBV19 and TRBJ2-7, with TRBD1 matching over 10 bases. CDR1 is LNHDA and CDR2 is SQIVND in the germline V gene (reference sequence). The CDR3 extends over 14 amino acids. Trimming cost V 6 bases and J 2 bases; bases outside gene matches: 4. The CDR3 loop reads CASRGTGVPYEQYF. DNA for the CDR3: TGTGCCAGTAGGGGGACAGGGGTCCCCTACGAGCAGTACTTC.

The genes are TRBV3-1 (or the pseudogene TRBV3-2) and TRBJ2-7, with 10 bases fitting TRBD1. V dropped 5 bases and J dropped 6; count of bases not matched to a gene: 4. The CDR3 covers 13 residues. Germline V CDR1 and CDR2: LGHDT, YNNKEL (reference sequence). The CDR3 sequence is CASSYRDRGEQYF. The CDR3 nucleotides read TGTGCCAGCAGCTACCGGGACAGGGGCGAGCAGTACTTC.

This clone was counted at least ten times. The chain couples TRBV7-9 to TRBJ2-1, with a weak D call TRBD2 (7 bases). Germline V CDR1 and CDR2: SEHNR, FQNEAQ (reference sequence). V dropped 1 base and J dropped 7 bases, with 14 bases sitting between them. The CDR3 is made up of 15 amino acids. The CDR3 DNA reads TGTGCCAGCAGCTTAGAGGCGGGGGCCTGGAATGAGCAGTTCTTC. Protein sequence: CASSLEAGAWNEQFF.

This chain links TRBV30 with TRBJ2-2, with D perhaps TRBD1 (6 bases). The CDR3 length is 15 residues. V dropped 2 bases and J dropped 1 base, with 11 bases sitting between them. Germline values: CDR1 GTSNPN, CDR2 SVGIG (reference sequence). CDR3 nucleotide sequence: TGTGCCTGGAGTCATAAACAGGGGAACACCGGGGAGCTGTTTTTT. Translation: CAWSHKQGNTGELFF.

V is TRBV6-1 and J is TRBJ2-3; 7 nucleotides agree with TRBD1. With V trimmed by 7 bases and J by 5 bases, 3 bases remained unmatched. This CDR3 contains 12 residues. Germline V gene lookup returns CDR1 MNHNS and CDR2 SASEGT. Here the CDR3 DNA reads TGTGCCAGCACCCGACAGGGAGATACGCAGTATTTT. Amino acids: CASTRQGDTQYF.

The chain combines TRBV5-4 with TRBJ2-7; 8 bases agree with TRBD1. The CDR3 has 18 residues. V lost 0 bases and J lost 4; bases outside the gene matches: 15. Germline V gene sequence: CDR1 SGHNT, CDR2 YYREEE (reference sequence). CDR3 in amino acids: CASSLAPGRTGTSYEQYF. CDR3 coding DNA: TGTGCCAGCAGCTTGGCCCCGGGAAGGACAGGGACCTCTTACGAGCAGTACTTC.